This T cell receptor (beta chain) derives from a study of OX40 agonist ivuxolimab in advanced cancers. The V end was cut by 0 bases, the J end by 8 bases, with 14 bases between. Germline-derived CDR1 and CDR2 are SGHRS and YFSETQ. CDR3 length: 14 amino acids. The table came from immunoSEQ multiplex PCR; TCRdb's copy has only in-frame clones and leaves some out. This sample carries 75,000 to 80,000 clones, around four fifths of them seen once, and the ten largest clones take around 0.8%. Study outcomes and limitations: Clones of CD4+ and CD8+ blood T cells grew by week 6 at doses of 0.1 to 3.0 mg/kg. Low normalized T-cell clonal expansion was also seen in some nonresponders.

Remarks on this clone: The antigen remains undetermined.

The material was CD4+ or CD8+ T cells sorted from blood, obtained in a trial of the OX40 agonist ivuxolimab. The clonotype originates from an adult with an advanced solid tumor such as melanoma, head and neck, liver or kidney cancer. The gene calls are TRBV5-1 and TRBJ1-2, with unresolved D. The CDR3 spells CASSLGEGLSGYTF. The CDR3 DNA reads as TGCGCCAGCAGCTTGGGGGAAGGCCTGTCCGGCTACACCTTC. The complete variable domain, with remaining parts taken from reference TRBV5-1 and TRBJ1-2, reads KAGVTQTPRYLIKTRGQQVTLSCSPISGHRSVSWYQQTPGQGLQFLFEYFSETQRNKGNFPGRFSGRQFSNSRSEMNVSTLELGDSALYLCASSLGEGLSGYTFGSGTRLTVV.